A selection of T cell receptor beta chains follows, all from one sample in a study of CD8 T cells in ankylosing spondylitis. TCRdb used MiXCR to reprocess the 5' RACE reads, holding one entry per CDR3 protein. This table holds a few hundred thousand distinct CDR3 sequences, about 9.9% found once. Sequencing was done on a sample of blood, either unsorted or a sorted T cell fraction (not recorded which). These receptors all come from a female donor with ankylosing spondylitis or in good health (not recorded which). CDR3s include the opening cysteine and the closing phenylalanine or tryptophan. Each record gives: J gene, CDR3 length, clone size, V gene, D gene, CDR3 protein, CDR3 DNA. A D gene is named only where the DNA matches it firmly. Where a row states a size, it is once, few, many or the class of an expanded clone; other rows omit it.

>TRBJ2-1|15|few|TRBV18|NA
CASSPDRAGGNEQFF
TGTGCCAGCTCGCCGGACAGGGCGGGAGGCAATGAGCAGTTCTTC
>TRBJ1-1|13|many|TRBV20-1|NA
CSARNRKNTEAFF
TGCAGTGCTAGGAACAGAAAGAACACTGAAGCTTTCTTT
>TRBJ1-5|14|many|TRBV20-1|TRBD1
CSATRTGEAQPQHF
TGCAGTGCTACCCGGACAGGGGAGGCACAGCCCCAGCATTTT
>TRBJ2-4|16|many|TRBV20-1|TRBD2
CSASQNRGGDKNIQYF
TGCAGTGCTAGCCAAAACCGGGGGGGGGACAAAAACATTCAGTACTTC
>TRBJ2-7|17|many|TRBV5-1|TRBD2
CASSLEASGGVSYEQYF
TGCGCCAGCAGCTTGGAGGCTAGCGGGGGGGTCTCCTACGAGCAGTACTTC
>TRBJ1-5|16|many|TRBV6-1|TRBD1
CAGVRGRTGKVQPQHF
TGTGCCGGGGTCCGGGGGAGGACAGGGAAGGTACAGCCCCAGCATTTT
>TRBJ2-7|14|many|TRBV29-1|TRBD1
CSALDRDNPYEQYF
TGCAGCGCCCTGGACAGGGATAACCCCTACGAGCAGTACTTC
>TRBJ2-1|16|NA|TRBV20-1|TRBD2
CSAPNVAGGALNEQFF
TGCAGTGCGCCGAATGTAGCGGGAGGGGCGTTGAATGAGCAGTTCTTC
>TRBJ2-1|14|many|TRBV6-5|TRBD2
CASSYWREGNEQFF
TGTGCCAGCAGTTACTGGCGGGAGGGCAATGAGCAGTTCTTC
>TRBJ1-1|16|many|TRBV18|TRBD1
CASSPPTGATVTEAFF
TGTGCCAGCTCACCCCCGACAGGGGCAACAGTCACTGAAGCTTTCTTT
>TRBJ2-4|15|few|TRBV4-1|NA
CASSQEPLAKNIQYF
TGCGCCAGCAGCCAAGAACCGCTAGCCAAAAACATTCAGTACTTC
>TRBJ2-2|14|many|TRBV10-1|NA
CASRGGAGTGELFF
TGCGCCAGCAGGGGGGGAGCCGGCACCGGGGAGCTGTTTTTT
>TRBJ1-1|14|few|TRBV12-3/TRBV12-4|NA
CASSSQVVGTEAFF
TGTGCCAGCAGTTCGCAGGTGGTGGGCACTGAAGCTTTCTTT
>TRBJ1-3|14|many|TRBV20-1|NA
CSADQGGSGNTIYF
TGCAGTGCTGATCAGGGTGGGTCTGGAAACACCATATATTTT
>TRBJ2-1|13|few|TRBV5-5|NA
CASSTRPRDEQFF
TGTGCCAGCAGCACCCGACCAAGGGATGAGCAGTTCTTC
>TRBJ1-5|15|NA|TRBV12-3/TRBV12-4|NA
CASSLGLSSNQPQHF
TGTGCCAGCAGTTTAGGGTTGAGCAGCAATCAGCCCCAGCATTTT
>TRBJ2-7|14|NA|TRBV11-2|TRBD1
CASSRDRGYGEQYF
TGTGCCAGCAGCCGGGACAGGGGTTACGGCGAGCAGTACTTC
>TRBJ2-7|17|many|TRBV12-3/TRBV12-4|NA
CASSLAGWGRGSYEQYF
TGTGCCAGCAGTTTAGCAGGCTGGGGCAGGGGCTCCTACGAGCAGTACTTC
>TRBJ2-3|15|NA|TRBV3-1|NA
CATSFEPGPTDTQYF
TGTGCCACCTCCTTCGAGCCAGGACCCACAGATACGCAGTATTTT
>TRBJ1-5|15|many|TRBV7-2|NA
CASSLGFRGSQPQHF
TGTGCCAGCAGCTTAGGATTCAGGGGCAGTCAGCCCCAGCATTTT
>TRBJ2-6|18|NA|TRBV29-1|NA
CSVEEGHRLSSGANVLTF
TGCAGCGTTGAAGAGGGGCACCGGCTAAGCTCTGGGGCCAACGTCCTGACTTTC
>TRBJ2-7|15|many|TRBV5-6|NA
CASSPGGGYTYEQYF
TGTGCCAGCAGCCCTGGTGGAGGCTATACCTACGAGCAGTACTTC
>TRBJ2-7|14|many|TRBV28|NA
CASNWGARSYEQYF
TGTGCCAGCAACTGGGGGGCCCGCTCCTACGAGCAGTACTTC
>TRBJ2-3|14|many|TRBV6-1|TRBD1
CASSKGQETDTQYF
TGTGCCAGCAGTAAGGGACAGGAGACAGATACGCAGTATTTT
>TRBJ2-3|15|NA|TRBV5-5|TRBD2
CASSLVLAATDTQYF
TGTGCCAGCAGCTTGGTACTAGCGGCAACAGATACGCAGTATTTT
>TRBJ2-7|12|many|TRBV20-1|TRBD1
CSAPRGTEEQYF
TGCAGTGCTCCCAGGGGGACCGAAGAGCAGTACTTC
>TRBJ2-3|16|NA|TRBV3-1|TRBD2
CASSQEFGLGSDTQYF
TGTGCCAGCAGCCAAGAGTTCGGACTAGGCTCAGATACGCAGTATTTT
>TRBJ2-1|12|few|TRBV7-2|NA
CASSYSSVEQFF
TGTGCCAGCAGCTACTCTAGCGTTGAGCAGTTCTTC
>TRBJ1-2|18|many|TRBV28|NA
CASLNYRQPFLPNYGYTF
TGTGCCAGCCTTAACTACCGACAACCATTTCTCCCTAACTATGGCTACACCTTC
>TRBJ2-7|16|few|TRBV20-1|TRBD2
CSAGSGLAGGSYEQYF
TGCAGTGCTGGTTCGGGACTAGCGGGAGGGTCCTACGAGCAGTACTTC
>TRBJ2-1|12|NA|TRBV5-6|NA
CASSLGSFEQFF
TGTGCCAGCAGCTTGGGGTCTTTTGAGCAGTTCTTC
>TRBJ2-7|19|NA|TRBV11-2|TRBD2
CASSPRPTERDMISYEQYF
TGTGCCAGCAGCCCCCGGCCGACTGAGCGGGATATGATTTCCTACGAGCAGTACTTC
>TRBJ2-1|16|few|TRBV5-5|NA
CASSSPGGLVHNEQFF
TGTGCCAGCAGCTCCCCTGGGGGGCTCGTCCACAATGAGCAGTTCTTC
>TRBJ1-5|16|few|TRBV19|TRBD1
CASSLTGAPSNQPQHF
TGTGCCAGTAGCCTAACAGGGGCTCCTAGCAATCAGCCCCAGCATTTT
>TRBJ2-1|19|few|TRBV11-1|TRBD2
CASSSLRGRVPLSYNEQFF
TGTGCCAGCAGCTCCCTCCGGGGGAGGGTTCCGCTCTCCTACAATGAGCAGTTCTTC
>TRBJ1-2|16|few|TRBV5-1|NA
CASSSSDDPSGYGYTF
TGCGCCAGCAGCTCCTCGGATGACCCTAGCGGCTATGGCTACACCTTC
>TRBJ1-1|12|many|TRBV30|NA
CASQELGNEAFF
TGTGCGTCGCAGGAGTTGGGGAATGAAGCTTTCTTT
>TRBJ2-7|15|few|TRBV7-2|NA
CASSLQRDSSYEQYF
TGTGCCAGCAGCTTGCAACGAGACAGCTCCTACGAGCAGTACTTC
>TRBJ1-1|13|many|TRBV20-1|TRBD1
CSASRQGGTEAFF
TGCAGTGCTAGTCGACAGGGGGGGACTGAAGCTTTCTTT
>TRBJ2-7|16|many|TRBV6-5|NA
CASSYSTPRVFNEQYF
TGTGCCAGCAGTTATTCGACTCCCAGGGTCTTTAACGAGCAGTACTTC
>TRBJ2-2|13|many|TRBV5-1|NA
CASSLNPAGELFF
TGCGCCAGCAGCTTGAATCCCGCCGGGGAGCTGTTTTTT
>TRBJ2-5|12|many|TRBV5-1|NA
CASSLVKETQYF
TGCGCCAGCAGCTTGGTGAAAGAGACCCAGTACTTC
>TRBJ1-5|16|many|TRBV20-1|TRBD1
CSAQNRDRGGGQPQHF
TGCAGTGCTCAAAACCGGGACAGGGGAGGAGGTCAGCCCCAGCATTTT
>TRBJ2-2|14|few|TRBV12-3/TRBV12-4|TRBD1
CASRTRGLTGELFF
TGTGCCAGCAGAACCAGGGGGCTCACCGGGGAGCTGTTTTTT
>TRBJ1-5|16|many|TRBV27|NA
CASSFMGPWGNQPQHF
TGTGCCAGCAGTTTTATGGGGCCTTGGGGCAATCAGCCCCAGCATTTT